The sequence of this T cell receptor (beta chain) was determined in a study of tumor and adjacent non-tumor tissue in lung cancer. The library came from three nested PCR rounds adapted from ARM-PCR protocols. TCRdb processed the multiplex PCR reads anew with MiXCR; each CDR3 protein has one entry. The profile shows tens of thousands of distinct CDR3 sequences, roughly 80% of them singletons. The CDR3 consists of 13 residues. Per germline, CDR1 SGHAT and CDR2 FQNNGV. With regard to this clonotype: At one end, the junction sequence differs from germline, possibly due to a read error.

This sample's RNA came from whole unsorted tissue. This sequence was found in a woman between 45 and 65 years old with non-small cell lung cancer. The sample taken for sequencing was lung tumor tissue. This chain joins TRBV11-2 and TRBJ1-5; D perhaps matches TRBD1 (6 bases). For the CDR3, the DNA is TGTGCCAGCAGCCTGCGACAGGATCAGCCCCATCATTTT. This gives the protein CASSLRQDQPHHF.